Listed below are T cell receptor beta chains from one sample, sequenced in a study of blood T cell repertoires in COVID-19. Method: immunoSEQ multiplex PCR; TCRdb's copy keeps in-frame clones and lacks some. The sample shows around 250,000 clones, around 86% of them seen only once. Sample: peripheral blood. The receptors originated from a woman aged 80 or older with COVID-19, enrolled during active disease. Each CDR3 is given with its conserved first and last residue. The D gene is left open where the match is weak. The size field is filled for only some rows; it gives once, few, many or a size class.

clone size: -
J gene: TRBJ2-5
V gene: TRBV3-1/TRBV3-2
D gene: -
CDR3 DNA: TGTGCCAGCAGCCAAGCTTCTGAGTGGTCCCAGTACTTC
CDR3 protein: CASSQASEWSQYF

clone size: -
J gene: TRBJ1-2
V gene: TRBV5-1
D gene: -
CDR3 DNA: TGCGCCAGCAGCTCCGATGGCAGGGGCTATGGCTACACCTTC
CDR3 protein: CASSSDGRGYGYTF

clone size: once
J gene: TRBJ1-1
V gene: TRBV5-4
D gene: -
CDR3 DNA: TGTGCCAGCAGCTTGGGTGGAGATCGAGCTTTCTTT
CDR3 protein: CASSLGGDRAFF

clone size: -
J gene: TRBJ2-3
V gene: TRBV28
D gene: -
CDR3 DNA: TGTGCCAGCAGTTTAAATTGGAGGTCCGGTGCAGATACGCAGTATTTT
CDR3 protein: CASSLNWRSGADTQYF

clone size: -
J gene: TRBJ1-1
V gene: TRBV6-5
D gene: -
CDR3 DNA: TGTGCCAGCAGTTATTCCCAGGGGACTGAAGCTTTCTTT
CDR3 protein: CASSYSQGTEAFF

clone size: -
J gene: TRBJ2-2
V gene: TRBV24-1
D gene: TRBD1
CDR3 DNA: TGTGCCACCAGTGGGCAGGGGGCCACCGGGGAGCTGTTTTTT
CDR3 protein: CATSGQGATGELFF

clone size: -
J gene: TRBJ1-2
V gene: TRBV28
D gene: -
CDR3 DNA: TGTGCCAGCAGCATAACCACTGAAGGGGGTTGGAGTGGCTACACCTTC
CDR3 protein: CASSITTEGGWSGYTF

clone size: -
J gene: TRBJ1-2
V gene: TRBV5-4
D gene: -
CDR3 DNA: TGTGCCAGCAGCCTTCCGGCGGGGGGAGGCGGCTACACCTTC
CDR3 protein: CASSLPAGGGGYTF

clone size: few
J gene: TRBJ1-2
V gene: TRBV10-3
D gene: TRBD1
CDR3 DNA: TGTGCCAGTAAGGGGACAGGGGGCGTGATGGACTATGGCTACACCTTC
CDR3 protein: CASKGTGGVMDYGYTF

clone size: -
J gene: TRBJ1-3
V gene: TRBV6-5
D gene: TRBD1
CDR3 DNA: TGTGCCAGCAGTTACCAGGGGGCGCCCGGAAACACCATATATTTT
CDR3 protein: CASSYQGAPGNTIYF

clone size: -
J gene: TRBJ1-2
V gene: TRBV28
D gene: TRBD1
CDR3 DNA: TGTGCCAGCAGTTCACAGGGGGGCCGGTATGGCTACACCTTC
CDR3 protein: CASSSQGGRYGYTF

clone size: once
J gene: TRBJ2-3
V gene: TRBV19
D gene: -
CDR3 DNA: TGTGCCAGTAGTAGTGGGGGGTCCAGATCAGATACGCAGTATTTT
CDR3 protein: CASSSGGSRSDTQYF

clone size: -
J gene: TRBJ2-5
V gene: TRBV11-2
D gene: TRBD2
CDR3 DNA: TGTGCCAGCAGCCTCCATTCGTACGGGACTACCCAAGAGACCCAGTACTTC
CDR3 protein: CASSLHSYGTTQETQYF

clone size: -
J gene: TRBJ2-1
V gene: TRBV7-9
D gene: TRBD1
CDR3 DNA: TGTGCCAGCAGCTCCCAAACTCCGGGACAGAGAGACAATGAGCAGTTCTTC
CDR3 protein: CASSSQTPGQRDNEQFF

clone size: -
J gene: TRBJ1-2
V gene: TRBV28
D gene: -
CDR3 DNA: TGTGCCAGCAAGGACAGCACTAACTATGGCTACACCTTC
CDR3 protein: CASKDSTNYGYTF

clone size: -
J gene: TRBJ1-5
V gene: TRBV7-2
D gene: TRBD1
CDR3 DNA: TGTGCCAGCAGCTCTTGGACAGGTTACAATCAGCCCCAGCATTTT
CDR3 protein: CASSSWTGYNQPQHF

clone size: -
J gene: TRBJ1-1
V gene: TRBV6-5
D gene: -
CDR3 DNA: TGTGCCAGCAGTAGGGAGACTGAAGCTTTCTTT
CDR3 protein: CASSRETEAFF

clone size: -
J gene: TRBJ1-5
V gene: TRBV10-3
D gene: -
CDR3 DNA: TGTGCCATCAGTGAGTCGACAGCTGATTATCAGCCCCAGCATTTT
CDR3 protein: CAISESTADYQPQHF

clone size: -
J gene: TRBJ2-1
V gene: TRBV5-4
D gene: -
CDR3 DNA: TGTGCCAGCAGGGCCAAGGGGAATGAGCAGTTCTTC
CDR3 protein: CASRAKGNEQFF

clone size: -
J gene: TRBJ2-4
V gene: TRBV18
D gene: -
CDR3 DNA: TGTGCCAGCTCACCACAGTACGGGATTTTCGACATTCAGTACTTC
CDR3 protein: CASSPQYGIFDIQYF

clone size: -
J gene: TRBJ1-1
V gene: TRBV7-2
D gene: TRBD1
CDR3 DNA: TGTGCCAGCAGCTTACGGAAGGAGGGGGCGGCTTTCTTT
CDR3 protein: CASSLRKEGAAFF

clone size: few
J gene: TRBJ1-6
V gene: TRBV6-5
D gene: -
CDR3 DNA: TGTGCCAGCAGTTACTCTCGGACAAAGAATTCACCCCTCCACTTT
CDR3 protein: CASSYSRTKNSPLHF

clone size: -
J gene: TRBJ2-5
V gene: TRBV1
D gene: -
CDR3 DNA: TGCACCAGCAGCCAACCGCGGGGGACCACAGAGACCCAGTACTTC
CDR3 protein: CTSSQPRGTTETQYF

clone size: -
J gene: TRBJ1-4
V gene: TRBV19
D gene: -
CDR3 DNA: TGTGCCAGTAGTCCATTCGCACCCGGAGGTGAAAAACTGTTTTTT
CDR3 protein: CASSPFAPGGEKLFF

clone size: -
J gene: TRBJ1-1
V gene: TRBV6-5
D gene: -
CDR3 DNA: TGTGCCAGCAGCCACATCCTCGACAAGAACACTGAAGCTTTCTTT
CDR3 protein: CASSHILDKNTEAFF

clone size: -
J gene: TRBJ1-6
V gene: TRBV6-5
D gene: -
CDR3 DNA: TGTGCCAGCAGTTACTCGAGGGTAAACACCCTGGTACCCCTCCACTTT
CDR3 protein: CASSYSRVNTLVPLHF

clone size: -
J gene: TRBJ2-1
V gene: TRBV5-1
D gene: -
CDR3 DNA: TGCGCCAGCAGCTTGGACAGGTTAGGGTTTCATGAGCAGTTCTTC
CDR3 protein: CASSLDRLGFHEQFF

clone size: -
J gene: TRBJ1-3
V gene: TRBV10-3
D gene: -
CDR3 DNA: TGTGCCATCAGTGAGTCAACTTCTGGAAACACCATATATTTT
CDR3 protein: CAISESTSGNTIYF

clone size: -
J gene: TRBJ1-1
V gene: TRBV14
D gene: -
CDR3 DNA: TGTGCCAGCAGTCTTCAGGGGACTGAAGCTTTCTTT
CDR3 protein: CASSLQGTEAFF

clone size: -
J gene: TRBJ2-7
V gene: TRBV2
D gene: TRBD1
CDR3 DNA: TGTGCCAGCAGTGTAAACAGGGGTTACGAGCAGTACTTC
CDR3 protein: CASSVNRGYEQYF

clone size: -
J gene: TRBJ1-4
V gene: TRBV27
D gene: -
CDR3 DNA: TGTGCCAGCAGTTTATTCGGGAGGAACTGGAATGAAAAACTGTTTTTT
CDR3 protein: CASSLFGRNWNEKLFF

clone size: -
J gene: TRBJ2-7
V gene: TRBV7-9
D gene: TRBD2
CDR3 DNA: TGTGCCAGCAGCTCTAGCGGGGGCTACGAGCAGTACTTC
CDR3 protein: CASSSSGGYEQYF

clone size: -
J gene: TRBJ2-2
V gene: TRBV10-1
D gene: -
CDR3 DNA: TGCGCCAGCAGTCTCGGAGGGAACGGGGAGCTGTTTTTT
CDR3 protein: CASSLGGNGELFF

clone size: -
J gene: TRBJ1-4
V gene: TRBV2
D gene: -
CDR3 DNA: TGTGCCAGCAGTGACAGGGCGGGGAATGAAAAACTGTTTTTT
CDR3 protein: CASSDRAGNEKLFF

clone size: -
J gene: TRBJ2-5
V gene: TRBV2
D gene: -
CDR3 DNA: TGTGCCAGCAGTGTGTTTGGAGGCGAGACCCAGTACTTC
CDR3 protein: CASSVFGGETQYF

clone size: -
J gene: TRBJ2-5
V gene: TRBV5-1
D gene: TRBD2
CDR3 DNA: TGCGCCAGCAGCTTAACGTCAAGGGGAGGGGAGACCCAGTACTTC
CDR3 protein: CASSLTSRGGETQYF

clone size: once
J gene: TRBJ2-3
V gene: TRBV9
D gene: -
CDR3 DNA: TGTGCCAGCAGCTTAACGAGGGCGGATACGCAGTATTTT
CDR3 protein: CASSLTRADTQYF

clone size: -
J gene: TRBJ1-2
V gene: TRBV15
D gene: TRBD1
CDR3 DNA: TGTGCCACCAGCAGACAGGGGGCATACTATGGCTACACCTTC
CDR3 protein: CATSRQGAYYGYTF

clone size: few
J gene: TRBJ1-5
V gene: TRBV28
D gene: TRBD1
CDR3 DNA: TGTGCCAGCAGTTCGGACAGGGTGGGTCAGCCCCAGCATTTT
CDR3 protein: CASSSDRVGQPQHF

clone size: -
J gene: TRBJ1-1
V gene: TRBV28
D gene: -
CDR3 DNA: TGTGCCAGCAGTTCGCCGGGACAACCGCACACTGAAGCTTTCTTT
CDR3 protein: CASSSPGQPHTEAFF